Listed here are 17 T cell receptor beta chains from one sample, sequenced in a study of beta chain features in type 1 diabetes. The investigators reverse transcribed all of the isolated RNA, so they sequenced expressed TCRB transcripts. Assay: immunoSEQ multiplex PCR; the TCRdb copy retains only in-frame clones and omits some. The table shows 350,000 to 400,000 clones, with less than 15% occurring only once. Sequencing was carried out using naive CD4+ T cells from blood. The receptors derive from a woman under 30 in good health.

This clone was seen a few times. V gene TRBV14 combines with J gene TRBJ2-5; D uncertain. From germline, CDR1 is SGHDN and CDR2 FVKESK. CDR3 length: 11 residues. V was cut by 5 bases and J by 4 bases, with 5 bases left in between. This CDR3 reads CASSSGETQYF. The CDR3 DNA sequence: TGTGCCAGCAGCTCCGGAGAGACCCAGTACTTC.

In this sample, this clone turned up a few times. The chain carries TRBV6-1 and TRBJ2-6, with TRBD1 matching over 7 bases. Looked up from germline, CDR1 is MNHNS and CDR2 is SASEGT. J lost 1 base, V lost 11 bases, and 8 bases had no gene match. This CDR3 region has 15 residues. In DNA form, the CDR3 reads TGTGCCGGCCGGACAGGAGAGTCTGGGGCCAACGTCCTGACTTTC. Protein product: CAGRTGESGANVLTF.

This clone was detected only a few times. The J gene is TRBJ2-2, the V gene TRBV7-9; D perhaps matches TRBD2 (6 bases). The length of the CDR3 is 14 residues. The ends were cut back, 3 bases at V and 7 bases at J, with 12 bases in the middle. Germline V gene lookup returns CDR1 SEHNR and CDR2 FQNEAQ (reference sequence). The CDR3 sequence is CASSFERASGELFF. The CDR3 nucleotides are TGTGCCAGCAGCTTCGAGCGGGCGAGCGGGGAGCTGTTTTTT.

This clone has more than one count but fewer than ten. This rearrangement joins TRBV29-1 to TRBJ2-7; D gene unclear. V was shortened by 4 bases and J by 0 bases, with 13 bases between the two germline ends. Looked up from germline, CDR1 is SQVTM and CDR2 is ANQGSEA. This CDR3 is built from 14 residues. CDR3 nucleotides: TGCAGCGTTGTAGTGGAGCTGAGCTCCTACGAGCAGTACTTC. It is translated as CSVVVELSSYEQYF.

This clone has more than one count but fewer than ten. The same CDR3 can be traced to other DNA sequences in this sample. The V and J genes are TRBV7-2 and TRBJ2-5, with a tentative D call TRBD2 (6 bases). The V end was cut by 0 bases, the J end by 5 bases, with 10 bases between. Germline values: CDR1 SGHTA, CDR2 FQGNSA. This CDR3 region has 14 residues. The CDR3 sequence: CASSLAGGRETQYF. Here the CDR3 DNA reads TGTGCCAGCAGCTTAGCGGGAGGCCGGGAGACCCAGTACTTC.

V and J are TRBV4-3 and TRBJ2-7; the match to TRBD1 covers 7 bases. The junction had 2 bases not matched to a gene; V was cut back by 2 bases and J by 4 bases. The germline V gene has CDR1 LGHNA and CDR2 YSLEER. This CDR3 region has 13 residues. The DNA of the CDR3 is TGCGCCAGCAGCCAAAACAGGGGATACGAGCAGTACTTC. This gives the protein CASSQNRGYEQYF.

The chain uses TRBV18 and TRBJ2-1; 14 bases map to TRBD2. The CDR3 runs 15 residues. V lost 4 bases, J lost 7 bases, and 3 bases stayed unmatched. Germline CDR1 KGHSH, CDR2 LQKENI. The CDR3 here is CASSRGTSGRNEQFF. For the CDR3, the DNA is TGTGCCAGCTCACGCGGGACTAGCGGGAGAAATGAGCAGTTCTTC. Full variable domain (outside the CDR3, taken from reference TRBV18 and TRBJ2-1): NAGVMQNPRHLVRRRGQEARLRCSPMKGHSHVYWYRQLPEEGLKFMVYLQKENIIDESGMPKERFSAEFPKEGPSILRIQQVVRGDSAAYFCASSRGTSGRNEQFFGPGTRLTVL.

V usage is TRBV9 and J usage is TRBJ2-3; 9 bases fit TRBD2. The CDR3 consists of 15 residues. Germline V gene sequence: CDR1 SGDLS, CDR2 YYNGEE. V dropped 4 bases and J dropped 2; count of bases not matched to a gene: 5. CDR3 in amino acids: CASSPRLADTDTQYF. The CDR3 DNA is TGTGCCAGCAGCCCAAGACTAGCGGACACAGATACGCAGTATTTT. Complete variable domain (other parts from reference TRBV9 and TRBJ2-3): DSGVTQTPKHLITATGQRVTLRCSPRSGDLSVYWYQQSLDQGLQFLIQYYNGEERAKGNILERFSAQQFPDLHSELNLSSLELGDSALYFCASSPRLADTDTQYFGPGTRLTVL.

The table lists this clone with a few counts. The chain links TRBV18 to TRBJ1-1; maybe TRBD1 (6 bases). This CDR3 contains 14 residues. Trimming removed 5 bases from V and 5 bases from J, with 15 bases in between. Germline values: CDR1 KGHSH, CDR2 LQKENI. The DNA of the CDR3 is TGTGCCAGCTCAATGGGGAGAACAGGGACTGAAGCTTTCTTT. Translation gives CASSMGRTGTEAFF.

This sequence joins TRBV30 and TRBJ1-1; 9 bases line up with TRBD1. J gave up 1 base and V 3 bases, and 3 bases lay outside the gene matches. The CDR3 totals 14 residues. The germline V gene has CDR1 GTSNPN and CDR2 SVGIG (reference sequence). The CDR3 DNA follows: TGTGCCTGGAGGGGGACAGGGTCGAACACTGAAGCTTTCTTT. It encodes CAWRGTGSNTEAFF.

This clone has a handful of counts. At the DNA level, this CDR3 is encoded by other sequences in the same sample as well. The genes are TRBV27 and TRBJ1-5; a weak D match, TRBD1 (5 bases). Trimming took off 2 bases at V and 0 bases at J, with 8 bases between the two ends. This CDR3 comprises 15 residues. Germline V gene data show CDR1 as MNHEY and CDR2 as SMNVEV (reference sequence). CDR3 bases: TGTGCCAGCAGTTTACAGGGTTATAGCAATCAGCCCCAGCATTTT. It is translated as CASSLQGYSNQPQHF.

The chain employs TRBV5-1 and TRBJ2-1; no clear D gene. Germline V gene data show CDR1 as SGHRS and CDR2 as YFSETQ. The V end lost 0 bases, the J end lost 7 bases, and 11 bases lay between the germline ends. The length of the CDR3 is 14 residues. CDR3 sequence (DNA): TGCGCCAGCAGCTTGGCCCTGGGCAGGAATGAGCAGTTCTTC. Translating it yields CASSLALGRNEQFF.

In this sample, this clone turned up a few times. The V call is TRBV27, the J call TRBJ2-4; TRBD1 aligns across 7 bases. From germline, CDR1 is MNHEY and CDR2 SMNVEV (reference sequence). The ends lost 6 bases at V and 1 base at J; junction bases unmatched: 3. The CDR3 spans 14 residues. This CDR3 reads CASSLDRAKNIQYF. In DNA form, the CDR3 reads TGTGCCAGCAGCTTGGACAGGGCCAAAAACATTCAGTACTTC.

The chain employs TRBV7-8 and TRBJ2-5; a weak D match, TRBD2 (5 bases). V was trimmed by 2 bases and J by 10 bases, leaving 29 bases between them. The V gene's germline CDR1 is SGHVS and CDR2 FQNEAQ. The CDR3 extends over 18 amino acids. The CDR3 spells CASSLRVPRTSFSGFQYF. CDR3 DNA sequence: TGTGCCAGCAGCTTACGGGTTCCGAGGACCTCCTTTTCGGGATTCCAGTACTTC.

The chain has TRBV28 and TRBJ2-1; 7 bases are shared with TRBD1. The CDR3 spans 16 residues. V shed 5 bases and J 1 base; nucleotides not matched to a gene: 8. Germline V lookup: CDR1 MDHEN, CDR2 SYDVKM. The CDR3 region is CASSSPGTESYNEQFF. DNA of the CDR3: TGTGCCAGCAGTAGCCCCGGGACAGAATCCTACAATGAGCAGTTCTTC. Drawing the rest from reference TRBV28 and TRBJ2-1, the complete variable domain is DVKVTQSSRYLVKRTGEKVFLECVQDMDHENMFWYRQDPGLGLRLIYFSYDVKMKEKGDIPEGYSVSREKKERFSLILESASTNQTSMYLCASSSPGTESYNEQFFGPGTRLTVL.

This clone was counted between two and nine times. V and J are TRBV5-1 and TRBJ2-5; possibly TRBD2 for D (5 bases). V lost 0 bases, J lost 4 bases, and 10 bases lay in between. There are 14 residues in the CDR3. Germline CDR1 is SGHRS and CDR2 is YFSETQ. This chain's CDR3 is CASSLGPSGETQYF. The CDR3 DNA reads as TGCGCCAGCAGCTTGGGGCCGAGCGGAGAGACCCAGTACTTC. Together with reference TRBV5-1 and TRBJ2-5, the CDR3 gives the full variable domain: KAGVTQTPRYLIKTRGQQVTLSCSPISGHRSVSWYQQTPGQGLQFLFEYFSETQRNKGNFPGRFSGRQFSNSRSEMNVSTLELGDSALYLCASSLGPSGETQYFGPGTRLLVL.

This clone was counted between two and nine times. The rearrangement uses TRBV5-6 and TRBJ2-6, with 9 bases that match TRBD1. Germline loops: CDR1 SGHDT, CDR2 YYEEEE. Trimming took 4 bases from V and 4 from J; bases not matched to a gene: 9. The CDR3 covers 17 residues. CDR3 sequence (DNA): TGTGCCAGCAGCAAGGGACAGGGTCATCCCGGGGCCAACGTCCTGACTTTC. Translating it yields CASSKGQGHPGANVLTF.